This entry lists 25 T cell receptor beta chains sequenced from one sample in a study of OX40 agonist ivuxolimab in advanced cancers. Here immunoSEQ multiplex PCR was the method, and the copy in TCRdb shows in-frame clones only, minus some. The sample contains 75,000 to 100,000 clones, 90% to 95% of which appear only once. The material was CD4+ or CD8+ T cells sorted from blood, obtained in a trial of the OX40 agonist ivuxolimab. The source is an adult with an advanced solid tumor such as melanoma, head and neck, liver or kidney cancer.

The rearrangement joins TRBV2 to TRBJ2-7; D call uncertain. Trimming shortened V by 3 bases and J by 5 bases, and 11 bases separated the two germline ends. This CDR3 contains 13 residues. The germline gives CDR1 SNHLY, CDR2 FYNNEI. Written as DNA, the CDR3 is TGTGCCAGCAGTGAGGTTGTGGGGAACGAGCAGTACTTC. This codes for CASSEVVGNEQYF.

J is TRBJ2-7 and V is TRBV7-3; D gene uncertain. CDR3 length equals 15 residues. V was trimmed by 2 bases and J by 1 base, leaving 12 bases between them. Germline assignment: CDR1 SGHTA and CDR2 FQGTGA. The CDR3 spells CASSLAHLGSYEQYF. CDR3 in DNA: TGTGCCAGCAGCTTAGCTCACTTAGGATCCTACGAGCAGTACTTC.

The chain employs TRBV18 and TRBJ1-4; 8 nucleotides agree with TRBD1. CDR1 KGHSH and CDR2 LQKENI come from the germline V gene. CDR3 length equals 14 residues. V gave up 1 base and J gave up 8 bases; unmatched junction bases: 3. CDR3 sequence (DNA): TGTGCCAGCTCACCACGACAGGGGAGAGAAAAACTGTTTTTT. This codes for CASSPRQGREKLFF.

This rearrangement joins TRBV4-1 to TRBJ2-7; D perhaps matches TRBD2 (6 bases). Looked up from germline, CDR1 is MGHRA and CDR2 is YSYEKL. With 4 bases removed from V and 6 bases from J, the gap between germline ends came to 13 bases. This CDR3 spans 13 amino acids. The CDR3 DNA reads TGCGCCAGCAGCCGGGAGGCGGGCGGCGAGCAGTACTTC. It codes for CASSREAGGEQYF.

The chain combines TRBV15 with TRBJ2-1; D may be TRBD1 (6 bases). The CDR3 is 12 residues long. The germline gives CDR1 LNHNV, CDR2 YYDKDF (reference sequence). V was clipped by 5 bases and J by 10 bases, with 12 bases between them. The CDR3 reads CATSPGAREQFF. CDR3 bases: TGTGCCACCAGCCCAGGGGCGCGGGAGCAGTTCTTC.

The rearrangement links TRBV18 to TRBJ2-1, with TRBD2 matching 11 bases. This CDR3 comprises 15 residues. The germline CDR1 and CDR2 sequences are KGHSH and LQKENI. The ends lost 3 bases at V and 6 bases at J; junction bases unmatched: 4. The CDR3 DNA is TGTGCCAGCTCACCGGGACTAGCGGAGGTCAATGAGCAGTTCTTC. It yields the protein CASSPGLAEVNEQFF.

The V and J genes are TRBV21-1 and TRBJ2-7; the table's D call TRBD1 went unverified against the DNA. TRBV21-1 is tagged as a pseudogene. CDR3 length equals 17 residues. In nucleotides, the CDR3 is TGTGCCAGCAGCAAATGGACAGGGGAAGCCTCACTGGGCGAGCAGTACTTC. As protein: CASSKWTGEASLGEQYF.

The V and J genes are TRBV6-5 and TRBJ2-5, with D perhaps matching TRBD1 (6 bases). Trimming left V 4 bases short and J 4 bases short, with 19 bases between. This CDR3 region has 16 residues. Germline V lookup: CDR1 MNHEY, CDR2 SVGAGI. The CDR3 is CASSSSFWAGAETQYF. In DNA form, the CDR3 reads TGTGCCAGCAGTTCGTCCTTCTGGGCAGGGGCAGAGACCCAGTACTTC.

The V call is TRBV15, the J call TRBJ1-2; maybe TRBD1 (6 bases). CDR3 length equals 15 residues. V was shortened by 3 bases and J by 0 bases, with 11 bases between the two germline ends. Looked up from germline, CDR1 is LNHNV and CDR2 is YYDKDF (reference sequence). The CDR3: CATSRGGATNYGYTF. The CDR3 DNA reads TGTGCCACCAGCAGGGGGGGCGCCACTAACTATGGCTACACCTTC.

The J gene is TRBJ2-7, the V gene TRBV18, with D hard to call. V was cut by 5 bases and J by 8 bases, with 19 bases left in between. CDR3 length: 14 residues. Germline-derived CDR1 and CDR2 are KGHSH and LQKENI. CDR3 region: CASSESPGQGQQYF. CDR3 sequence (DNA): TGTGCCAGCTCAGAATCACCCGGGCAAGGCCAGCAGTACTTC.

The chain has TRBV7-6 and TRBJ2-5, with a tentative D call TRBD1 (5 bases). This CDR3 has 14 residues. V lost 1 base to trimming and J lost 0 bases, with 6 bases between them. Looked up from germline, CDR1 is SGHVS and CDR2 is FNYEAQ. Here the CDR3 reads CASSLGQYQETQYF. The CDR3 region has the DNA TGTGCCAGCAGCTTAGGACAGTACCAAGAGACCCAGTACTTC.

This chain joins TRBV5-1 and TRBJ2-7; D is perhaps TRBD2 (6 bases). The CDR3 extends over 13 amino acids. Germline V gives CDR1 SGHRS, CDR2 YFSETQ. Trimming pared 5 bases from V and 5 bases from J, leaving 14 bases between. CDR3 bases: TGCGCCAGCAGGCGGGACGTAAGGGACGAGCAGTACTTC. Amino acid sequence: CASRRDVRDEQYF.

V is TRBV30 and J is TRBJ2-7, with no clear D. V shed 0 bases and J shed 0 bases, with 15 bases lying between them. Germline CDR1 and CDR2: GTSNPN and SVGIG (reference sequence). The CDR3 spans 16 residues. Here the CDR3 reads CAWSVPRSRGSYEQYF. In DNA form, the CDR3 reads TGTGCCTGGAGTGTGCCGAGGTCGCGAGGCTCCTACGAGCAGTACTTC.

J is TRBJ2-2 and V is TRBV5-1; TRBD1 agrees at 7 bases. Germline assignment: CDR1 SGHRS and CDR2 YFSETQ. The CDR3 sequence is 16 residues long. The J segment lost 4 bases and the V segment lost 2 bases, leaving 8 bases of the junction unmatched. CDR3 in DNA: TGCGCCAGCAGCTTAAGGGGGCGAAGTATCACCGGGGAGCTGTTTTTT. Translated, it gives CASSLRGRSITGELFF.

The chain combines TRBV5-1 with TRBJ2-7, with 8 nucleotides matching TRBD2. After removal of 3 bases from V and 0 bases from J, the junction contained 8 bases not matched to a gene. The germline gives CDR1 SGHRS, CDR2 YFSETQ. The CDR3 covers 16 residues. This chain's CDR3 is CASSSGISGTSYEQYF. The CDR3 DNA reads as TGCGCCAGCAGCTCGGGAATTAGCGGGACCTCCTACGAGCAGTACTTC.

This chain links TRBV5-1 with TRBJ1-4; the D gene is possibly TRBD1 (6 bases). The germline V gene has CDR1 SGHRS and CDR2 YFSETQ. CDR3 length: 15 amino acids. V gave up 0 bases and J gave up 5 bases, with 11 bases separating them. CDR3 region: CASSLEGQGNEKLFF. The DNA of the CDR3 is TGCGCCAGCAGCTTGGAGGGGCAGGGGAATGAAAAACTGTTTTTT.

The V gene is TRBV30, the J gene TRBJ2-1, with 10 bases that match TRBD2. The germline CDR1 and CDR2 sequences are GTSNPN and SVGIG (reference sequence). The CDR3 is 14 amino acids. V dropped 0 bases and J dropped 10; count of bases not matched to a gene: 6. The CDR3, as DNA: TGTGCCTGGAGTGTATCTCTAGCGGGAGTCGAGCAGTTCTTC. It yields the protein CAWSVSLAGVEQFF.

CDR3 sequence reads: CASGKQRLTGELFF. CDR3 bases: TGTGCCAGCGGTAAACAGCGCCTCACCGGGGAGCTGTTTTTT. V gene TRBV28 combines with J gene TRBJ2-2; no definite D call. The germline V and J ends were trimmed by 8 bases and 4 bases, with 14 bases remaining between them. The V gene's germline CDR1 is MDHEN and CDR2 SYDVKM. The length of the CDR3 is 14 residues. Based on the CDR3 plus reference TRBV28 and TRBJ2-2, the full variable domain is DVKVTQSSRYLVKRTGEKVFLECVQDMDHENMFWYRQDPGLGLRLIYFSYDVKMKEKGDIPEGYSVSREKKERFSLILESASTNQTSMYLCASGKQRLTGELFFGEGSRLTVL.

The rearrangement uses TRBV10-3 and TRBJ2-5, with D possibly TRBD1 on 6 matching bases. V was clipped by 10 bases and J by 2 bases, with 20 bases between them. CDR3 length equals 15 residues. The germline CDR1 and CDR2 sequences are ENHRY and SYGVKD. The CDR3 here is CATCLGDKGQETQYF. Written as DNA, the CDR3 is TGTGCCACCTGTCTTGGGGACAAAGGTCAAGAGACCCAGTACTTC.

This clone was counted once. The chain uses TRBV7-3 and TRBJ2-3; a weak D match, TRBD2 (6 bases). Deletions cut 2 bases from V and 3 bases from J, with 12 bases between. Germline V gives CDR1 SGHTA, CDR2 FQGTGA. The CDR3 is made up of 15 amino acids. The CDR3 coding sequence is TGTGCCAGCAGCTTAGTGCGGGGTCCGACAGATACGCAGTATTTT. As protein: CASSLVRGPTDTQYF.

The genes are TRBV6-5 and TRBJ2-2; 12 bases are a match to TRBD2. Germline V CDR1 and CDR2: MNHEY, SVGAGI. The CDR3 sequence is 15 residues long. V gave up 8 bases and J gave up 5 bases; unmatched junction bases: 6. CDR3 nucleotide sequence: TGTGCCAGCCGTACTAGCGGGAGGTTTACCGGGGAGCTGTTTTTT. It yields the protein CASRTSGRFTGELFF.

The genes are TRBV21-1 and TRBJ2-3; TRBD2, as called in the table, went unchecked against the DNA. TRBV21-1 is shown as a pseudogene. The CDR3 sequence is 19 residues long. Here the CDR3 reads CAIQLGLAGGPLGSDTQYF. Written as DNA, the CDR3 is TGTGCCATCCAACTCGGGCTAGCGGGAGGGCCACTTGGTTCAGATACGCAGTATTTT.

The chain couples TRBV19 to TRBJ2-7; D may be TRBD2 (6 bases). Germline V gives CDR1 LNHDA, CDR2 SQIVND (reference sequence). The CDR3 runs 15 residues. Trimming took off 6 bases at V and 0 bases at J, with 15 bases between the two ends. CDR3: CASSDLGGSSYEQYF. CDR3 DNA: TGTGCCAGTAGCGACCTAGGAGGGAGCTCCTACGAGCAGTACTTC.

The chain joins TRBV18 to TRBJ1-2, with 9 bases lining up with TRBD1. V was pared by 4 bases and J by 3 bases, with 6 bases of the junction left unmatched. Germline CDR1 is KGHSH and CDR2 is LQKENI. CDR3 size: 15 residues. CDR3 sequence reads: CASSLAGTGHYGYTF. CDR3 DNA: TGTGCCAGCTCACTAGCCGGGACAGGGCACTATGGCTACACCTTC.

The chain has TRBV4-3 and TRBJ1-5; weak D call: TRBD1 (5 bases). V lost 4 bases to trimming and J lost 0 bases, with 16 bases between them. Germline CDR1 is LGHNA and CDR2 is YSLEER. This CDR3 is built from 17 residues. CDR3 loop: CASSPGRGQSSNQPQHF. The CDR3 DNA follows: TGCGCCAGCAGCCCCGGTAGGGGCCAAAGTAGCAATCAGCCCCAGCATTTT.